The present TCR beta chain was sequenced within a study of blood T cell repertoires in COVID-19. Study overall: In each case, the material was cDNA or gDNA derived from T cells, B-cell-depleted T cells, or PBMCs.

Trimming cost V 6 bases and J 3 bases, with 11 bases left between them. Germline V CDR1 and CDR2: SNHLY, FYNNEI. The CDR3 totals 14 residues. Repertoires were generated with immunoSEQ multiplex PCR, while TCRdb's copy carries only in-frame clones and drops some. The data contain about 410,000 clones, 89% of them seen just once; the ten biggest clones take up under 2%. This chain joins TRBV2 and TRBJ1-4; tentative D call: TRBD1 (5 bases). This TCR came from a woman in her thirties or forties with COVID-19, enrolled during active disease. The sample comprised peripheral blood. The CDR3 sequence is CASRGGVANEKLFF. In DNA, the CDR3 is TGTGCCAGCAGAGGAGGGGTAGCTAATGAAAAACTGTTTTTT.